The present entry profiles one TCR beta chain with its context. Its antigen is as yet unknown. Other nucleotide sequences from this sample produce the same CDR3. The data derive from a study of cytomegalovirus exposure and HLA in healthy donors. Study outcomes and limitations: As a later analysis showed, a missense DCLRE1C variant was linked to trimming of TCR beta V- and J-genes. As a later analysis revealed, most CMV-associated TCR beta chains appeared HLA-restricted. Common viral pathogens seemed to be connected with several of the most significant clusters, according to a later analysis.

PCR was performed using 60 Vbeta and 13 Jbeta primers. Generated by immunoSEQ multiplex PCR, the TCRdb table keeps only in-frame clones and is missing some. Of roughly 250,000 clones listed, about 80% are singletons. As for the donors, each was a healthy bone marrow donor. V lost 5 bases and J lost 0, with 13 bases in between. In germline, CDR1 is MDHEN, CDR2 SYDVKM. CDR3 size: 15 residues. V gene TRBV28 combines with J gene TRBJ1-2; D gene ambiguous. This receptor was taken from a girl between 2 and 10 years old in good health and CMV-seronegative. Sequencing was carried out using PBMCs. The CDR3 nucleotides read TGTGCCAGCAGTCTAATTAGAAGAGCTAACTATGGCTACACCTTC. It specifies CASSLIRRANYGYTF.